A single sample gave rise to the 26 T cell receptor beta chains below, sequenced in a study of blood T cell repertoires in COVID-19. Repertoires were generated with immunoSEQ multiplex PCR, while TCRdb's copy carries only in-frame clones and drops some. This repertoire shows a few hundred thousand clones, 87% found once; its top ten account for approximately 3%. The specimen sequenced was PBMCs or T cells enriched from blood (not recorded which). These receptors came from a woman aged 30 to 39 who had recovered from COVID-19.

The V call is TRBV10-3, the J call TRBJ1-3; tentative D call: TRBD1 (5 bases). The CDR3 is 15 amino acids. Trimming pared 4 bases from V and 0 bases from J, leaving 10 bases between. Germline V gene sequence: CDR1 ENHRY, CDR2 SYGVKD. The CDR3 nucleotides are TGTGCCATCAGTGCGGAAGGGGACTCTGGAAACACCATATATTTT. It codes for CAISAEGDSGNTIYF.

This clone was counted only a few times. V gene TRBV9 combines with J gene TRBJ2-7; D possibly corresponds to TRBD2 (5 bases). Trimming took off 4 bases at V and 7 bases at J, with 15 bases between the two ends. This CDR3 spans 13 amino acids. CDR1 is SGDLS and CDR2 is YYNGEE in the germline V gene. The CDR3 is CASSRGEGLEQYF. The DNA of the CDR3 is TGTGCCAGCAGCCGAGGTGAGGGTCTGGAGCAGTACTTC.

The CDR3 reads CASSAGQYGYTF. DNA for the CDR3: TGCGCCAGCAGCGCTGGACAGTATGGCTACACCTTC. The rearrangement links TRBV5-1 to TRBJ1-2, with D tentatively TRBD1 (6 bases). Trimming stripped 4 bases from V and 5 bases from J, with 9 bases between. Germline V CDR1 and CDR2: SGHRS, YFSETQ. The length of the CDR3 is 12 residues. Full variable domain (remainder filled in from reference TRBV5-1 and TRBJ1-2): KAGVTQTPRYLIKTRGQQVTLSCSPISGHRSVSWYQQTPGQGLQFLFEYFSETQRNKGNFPGRFSGRQFSNSRSEMNVSTLELGDSALYLCASSAGQYGYTFGSGTRLTVV.

The chain is built from TRBV27 and TRBJ1-2; 9 bases line up with TRBD1. Per the germline V gene, CDR1 is MNHEY and CDR2 is SMNVEV (reference sequence). The trim removed 10 bases at V and 7 bases at J, leaving 7 bases unmatched. The CDR3 sequence is 12 residues long. The CDR3 sequence is CATQGAKSGYTF. As DNA, the CDR3 is TGTGCCACACAGGGGGCTAAGAGTGGCTACACCTTC.

A word on this clone: One end of the junction fails to match germline, which may point to a read error. The chain couples TRBV7-9 to TRBJ2-3, with D hard to call. Germline CDR1 reads SEHNR; CDR2 reads FQNEAQ (reference sequence). The CDR3 runs 15 residues. DNA for the CDR3: TGTGCCAGCAGCGCCGACTTTGGTCGCACGGATACGCAGTATTTT. Its translation is CASSADFGRTDTQYF.

The genes are TRBV29-1 and TRBJ2-2, with D unresolved. CDR1 and CDR2 from the germline V gene are SQVTM and ANQGSEA. The V and J ends lost 1 base and 4 bases respectively, with 7 bases between them. The CDR3 covers 13 residues. The CDR3 loop reads CSVEVPGTGELFF. The CDR3 nucleotides are TGCAGCGTTGAAGTTCCGGGCACCGGGGAGCTGTTTTTT.

This chain joins TRBV7-6 and TRBJ2-2; the D gene is possibly TRBD1 (5 bases). The germline gives CDR1 SGHVS, CDR2 FNYEAQ. The germline V and J ends were trimmed by 5 bases and 8 bases, with 15 bases remaining between them. This CDR3 region has 14 residues. CDR3: CASSPAWTLGELFF. As DNA, the CDR3 is TGTGCCAGCAGCCCCGCCTGGACACTTGGGGAGCTGTTTTTT.

The chain combines TRBV3-1 (or the pseudogene TRBV3-2) with TRBJ1-4; tentative D call: TRBD1 (5 bases). CDR3 size: 18 residues. Germline loops: CDR1 LGHDT, CDR2 YNNKEL (reference sequence). Trimming took off 3 bases at V and 6 bases at J, with 23 bases between the two ends. CDR3 nucleotide sequence: TGTGCCAGCAGCCATCGACGGGTGCAGGGTAGGGCGTATGAAAAACTGTTTTTT. Translated, it gives CASSHRRVQGRAYEKLFF.

This chain connects TRBV5-4 to TRBJ2-3; 8 bases are shared with TRBD2. Germline values: CDR1 SGHNT, CDR2 YYREEE (reference sequence). V was pared by 4 bases and J by 4 bases, with 5 bases of the junction left unmatched. The CDR3 is 14 residues long. The CDR3 loop reads CASSETSVADTQYF. The CDR3 DNA follows: TGTGCCAGCAGCGAGACTAGCGTCGCAGATACGCAGTATTTT.

V and J are TRBV19 and TRBJ1-1; TRBD1 agrees at 7 bases. V shed 5 bases and J 4 bases; nucleotides not matched to a gene: 10. Germline V gives CDR1 LNHDA, CDR2 SQIVND (reference sequence). CDR3 length: 15 amino acids. CDR3 bases: TGTGCCAGTAGTCCGCGACAGGGACTGGTCACTGAAGCTTTCTTT. Translated: CASSPRQGLVTEAFF.

J is TRBJ2-3 and V is TRBV3-1 (or the pseudogene TRBV3-2), with TRBD1 matching 8 bases. The J segment lost 5 bases and the V segment lost 4 bases, leaving 11 bases of the junction unmatched. Germline values: CDR1 LGHDT, CDR2 YNNKEL (reference sequence). This CDR3 is built from 16 residues. The CDR3 protein is CASSPKEGTGEDTQYF. The CDR3 nucleotides are TGTGCCAGCAGCCCTAAAGAGGGGACAGGCGAAGATACGCAGTATTTT.

V and J are TRBV2 and TRBJ1-1; no reliable D call. With 2 bases removed from V and 8 bases from J, the gap between germline ends came to 15 bases. CDR3 length: 14 residues. Germline V gene sequence: CDR1 SNHLY, CDR2 FYNNEI. The chain's CDR3 is CASSEFILNVEAFF. CDR3 sequence (DNA): TGTGCCAGCAGTGAATTTATCCTAAATGTGGAAGCTTTCTTT.

The chain combines TRBV4-2 with TRBJ2-1; 9 nucleotides match TRBD2. Germline-derived CDR1 and CDR2 are LGHNA and YNFKEQ. The V segment lost 1 base and the J segment 7 bases; nucleotides outside the gene matches: 8. This CDR3 comprises 16 residues. For the CDR3, the DNA is TGTGCCAGCAGCCAAGTCGGGGCGGGAGGGCTTAATGAGCAGTTCTTC. This translates into CASSQVGAGGLNEQFF.

The count of this clone is one. The rearrangement links TRBV28 to TRBJ1-6; D possibly corresponds to TRBD1 (5 bases). V was clipped by 9 bases and J by 3 bases, with 15 bases between them. CDR1 and CDR2 from the germline V gene are MDHEN and SYDVKM. This CDR3 has 15 residues. The CDR3 DNA follows: TGTGCCAGTTCCTCTTCGGGACTCTATAATTCACCCCTCCACTTT. Translating gives CASSSSGLYNSPLHF.

The chain uses TRBV2 and TRBJ2-6; 8 bases are a match to TRBD1. Looked up from germline, CDR1 is SNHLY and CDR2 is FYNNEI. V dropped 3 bases and J dropped 4; count of bases not matched to a gene: 5. CDR3 length: 16 amino acids. This chain's CDR3 is CASSDSRGPGANVLTF. As DNA, the CDR3 is TGTGCCAGCAGTGATTCCAGGGGGCCCGGGGCCAACGTCCTGACTTTC.

The chain is built from TRBV7-2 and TRBJ1-5, with a weak D call TRBD1 (6 bases). The CDR3 runs 13 residues. Trimming pared 5 bases from V and 7 bases from J, leaving 12 bases between. Germline CDR1 SGHTA, CDR2 FQGNSA. The CDR3, as DNA: TGTGCCAGCAGCATGACAGGAAACCAGCCCCAGCATTTT. It yields the protein CASSMTGNQPQHF.

The genes are TRBV19 and TRBJ1-1, with 7 bases that match TRBD1. Germline CDR1 and CDR2: LNHDA and SQIVND (reference sequence). Losses at the gene ends were 4 bases for V and 1 base for J; bases not matched to a gene: 6. The CDR3 is 15 amino acids. CDR3 DNA: TGTGCCAGTAGTAGTAGTGGGACAGCGAACACTGAAGCTTTCTTT. Translating gives CASSSSGTANTEAFF.

This sequence joins TRBV7-8 and TRBJ2-3, with TRBD2 matching over 8 bases. V lost 3 bases to trimming and J lost 0 bases; unmatched junction nucleotides: 14. Germline CDR1 and CDR2: SGHVS and FQNEAQ. CDR3 length: 19 residues. The DNA for the CDR3 is TGTGCCAGCAGCTTTGTTTACGGGAGGGCCGATTGGAGCACAGATACGCAGTATTTT. Amino acid sequence: CASSFVYGRADWSTDTQYF.

The CDR3 DNA sequence: TGCGCCAGCAGCCAAGATAACGGACAGGGGTCCTACGAGCAGTACTTC. Its protein product is CASSQDNGQGSYEQYF. This sequence joins TRBV4-1 and TRBJ2-7, with 9 positions matching TRBD1. The CDR3 is 16 residues long. The junction had 4 bases not matched to a gene; V was cut back by 0 bases and J by 1 base. CDR1 is MGHRA, CDR2 YSYEKL, per germline.

The chain recombines TRBV28 with TRBJ1-2, with 9 bases that match TRBD1. Germline V gene data show CDR1 as MDHEN and CDR2 as SYDVKM. The trim removed 7 bases at V and 8 bases at J, leaving 5 bases unmatched. The CDR3 consists of 12 residues. This CDR3 is CASTQGAEGYTF. The CDR3 DNA reads TGTGCCAGCACACAGGGGGCTGAGGGCTACACCTTC.

In its sample, this clone was seen once. V gene TRBV6-5 combines with J gene TRBJ1-4; tentative D call: TRBD1 (6 bases). The V and J ends lost 6 bases and 7 bases respectively, with 12 bases between them. In germline, CDR1 is MNHEY, CDR2 SVGAGI. The CDR3 has 13 residues. The CDR3 sequence: CASRSGGLEKLFF. CDR3 sequence (DNA): TGTGCCAGCAGATCCGGGGGGCTTGAAAAACTGTTTTTT.

This clone was observed a single time. The V and J genes are TRBV7-2 and TRBJ2-4, with 7 bases fitting TRBD2. The CDR3 runs to 14 residues. CDR1 and CDR2 from the germline V gene are SGHTA and FQGNSA. The junction had 4 bases not matched to a gene; V was cut back by 7 bases and J by 1 base. In DNA form, the CDR3 reads TGTGCCAGCAAGCTAGCGGAGGCCAAAAACATTCAGTACTTC. Encoded protein: CASKLAEAKNIQYF.

The chain has TRBV24-1 and TRBJ1-5; 7 bases are shared with TRBD1. The length of the CDR3 is 15 residues. Germline-derived CDR1 and CDR2 are KGHDR and SFDVKD. Unmatched junction bases numbered 5, after V lost 4 bases and J lost 3 bases. DNA for the CDR3: TGTGCCACCAGTGACTGGGACAGAAACAATCAGCCCCAGCATTTT. Translated: CATSDWDRNNQPQHF.

Comment on this clone: This sample also contains other DNA sequences that code for the same CDR3. The V gene is TRBV9, the J gene TRBJ1-4; a possible D gene is TRBD1 (5 bases). Trimming shortened V by 0 bases and J by 0 bases, and 6 bases separated the two germline ends. The CDR3 is made up of 15 amino acids. The germline gives CDR1 SGDLS, CDR2 YYNGEE. The CDR3: CASSVGGATNEKLFF. For the CDR3, the DNA is TGTGCCAGCAGCGTAGGGGGGGCAACTAATGAAAAACTGTTTTTT. The full variable domain, with the rest looked up from reference TRBV9 and TRBJ1-4, is DSGVTQTPKHLITATGQRVTLRCSPRSGDLSVYWYQQSLDQGLQFLIQYYNGEERAKGNILERFSAQQFPDLHSELNLSSLELGDSALYFCASSVGGATNEKLFFGSGTQLSVL.

V is TRBV6-5 and J is TRBJ1-5; D is uncertain. Germline V gene lookup returns CDR1 MNHEY and CDR2 SVGAGI. This CDR3 has 14 residues. Trimming removed 4 bases at V and 5 bases at J, with 12 bases between. CDR3 bases: TGTGCCAGCAGTTTGACACGAAAGGATCAGCCCCAGCATTTT. Its protein is CASSLTRKDQPQHF.

This clone has a handful of counts. The genes are TRBV5-4 and TRBJ1-2, with a weak D call TRBD1 (6 bases). The germline V gene encodes CDR1 SGHNT and CDR2 YYREEE (reference sequence). The CDR3 length is 14 residues. V lost 0 bases to trimming and J lost 8 bases, with 14 bases between them. The CDR3 here is CASSLVTGTSGYTF. CDR3 in DNA: TGTGCCAGCAGCTTGGTCACAGGGACATCCGGCTACACCTTC.